These 24 T cell receptor beta chains were all obtained from the same sample, sequenced in a study of beta chain features in type 1 diabetes. Study-level results: The study found moderately but significantly shorter TCRB CDR3s in all four CD4+ subsets of Type 1 diabetes patients.

Their specific antigens are unknown. Of the isolated RNA, all was reverse transcribed, and so the sequenced material was expressed TCRB transcripts. Profiled with immunoSEQ multiplex PCR; TCRdb holds only in-frame clones, not every one. The repertoire holds hundreds of thousands of clones, with approximately 15% as singletons. Material for sequencing was naive CD4+ T cells from blood. These receptors came from a man aged 18 to 30 with type 1 diabetes.

The table lists this clone with a few counts. The gene calls are TRBV6-5 and TRBJ1-1; 8 nucleotides line up with TRBD1. The germline gives CDR1 MNHEY, CDR2 SVGAGI. The CDR3 contains 16 residues. The ends lost 1 base at V and 2 bases at J; junction bases unmatched: 6. CDR3 in DNA: TGTGCCAGCAGTTACTTACCTGGACAGGGTAACACTGAAGCTTTCTTT. Encoded protein: CASSYLPGQGNTEAFF.

The gene calls are TRBV6-5 and TRBJ2-3, with D unresolved. Per germline, CDR1 MNHEY and CDR2 SVGAGI. Trimming took off 2 bases at V and 2 bases at J, with 11 bases between the two ends. The CDR3 runs to 15 residues. CDR3 sequence: CASSYGTTSTDTQYF. CDR3 bases: TGTGCCAGCAGTTACGGTACCACTTCCACAGATACGCAGTATTTT.

This clone was recorded only once. The V and J genes are TRBV28 and TRBJ1-4, with TRBD1 matching over 7 bases. This CDR3 contains 15 residues. V lost 6 bases and J lost 8; bases outside the gene matches: 12. The V gene's germline CDR1 is MDHEN and CDR2 SYDVKM. CDR3: CASSPFGQEGEKLFF. CDR3 DNA sequence: TGTGCCAGCAGCCCCTTTGGACAGGAAGGGGAAAAACTGTTTTTT.

This clone was observed a few times. V is TRBV18 and J is TRBJ2-2, with D perhaps matching TRBD1 (5 bases). Germline V gene data show CDR1 as KGHSH and CDR2 as LQKENI. The CDR3 runs 13 residues. V lost 5 bases, J lost 6 bases, and 10 bases lay in between. The CDR3 DNA follows: TGTGCCAGCTCAGATGACAGTGCCGGGGAGCTGTTTTTT. Amino acid sequence: CASSDDSAGELFF.

V gene TRBV9 combines with J gene TRBJ2-5, with D unclear. From germline, CDR1 is SGDLS and CDR2 YYNGEE. This CDR3 contains 15 residues. V lost 2 bases and J lost 1, with 12 bases in between. CDR3 loop: CASSVSTNVQETQYF. CDR3 nucleotides: TGTGCCAGCAGCGTTAGCACCAACGTCCAAGAGACCCAGTACTTC.

The gene calls are TRBV11-2 and TRBJ1-5; weak D call: TRBD1 (5 bases). This CDR3 is 13 amino acids long. Trimming cost V 5 bases and J 7 bases, with 12 bases left between them. Per germline, CDR1 SGHAT and CDR2 FQNNGV. In nucleotides, the CDR3 is TGTGCCAGCAGCGGGGGGACGAGGCAGCCCCAGCATTTT. This sequence encodes CASSGGTRQPQHF. Full variable domain (rest looked up from reference TRBV11-2 and TRBJ1-5): EAGVAQSPRYKIIEKRQSVAFWCNPISGHATLYWYQQILGQGPKLLIQFQNNGVVDDSQLPKDRFSAERLKGVDSTLKIQPAKLEDSAVYLCASSGGTRQPQHFGDGTRLSIL.

This sequence joins TRBV2 and TRBJ2-3; a possible D gene is TRBD2 (5 bases). V was cut by 7 bases and J by 7 bases, with 9 bases left in between. The CDR3 runs to 11 residues. The germline V gene has CDR1 SNHLY and CDR2 FYNNEI. Written as DNA, the CDR3 is TGTGCCAGCATGGAGGCGTATACGCAGTATTTT. Translating gives CASMEAYTQYF.

The chain has TRBV5-1 and TRBJ2-1; TRBD2 might be the D (6 bases). The CDR3 loop spans 15 amino acids. Germline loops: CDR1 SGHRS, CDR2 YFSETQ. Trimming removed 2 bases from V and 5 bases from J, with 14 bases in between. CDR3 sequence reads: CASSLSSEYHNEQFF. Here the CDR3 DNA reads TGCGCCAGCAGCTTATCTAGCGAGTACCACAATGAGCAGTTCTTC.

J is TRBJ1-1 and V is TRBV18; D unresolved. The CDR3 totals 13 residues. V lost 3 bases and J 4 bases, leaving 9 bases between the germline ends. Germline V lookup: CDR1 KGHSH, CDR2 LQKENI. The CDR3 loop is CASSPIFVTEAFF. CDR3 coding DNA: TGTGCCAGCTCACCTATATTTGTCACTGAAGCTTTCTTT.

A few counts support this clone. V gene TRBV5-4 combines with J gene TRBJ2-1; the D gene is possibly TRBD1 (6 bases). This CDR3 has 15 amino acids. The V and J ends lost 3 bases and 7 bases respectively, with 17 bases between them. Germline CDR1 and CDR2: SGHNT and YYREEE (reference sequence). CDR3 nucleotide sequence: TGTGCCAGCAGCTGGGCAGGGGCTAGGAGAAATGAGCAGTTCTTC. It translates to CASSWAGARRNEQFF.

This chain connects TRBV29-1 to TRBJ1-2; 11 bases align to TRBD1. CDR3 length equals 16 residues. J lost 8 bases, V lost 4 bases, and 15 bases had no gene match. Germline V lookup: CDR1 SQVTM, CDR2 ANQGSEA. CDR3 region: CSVVRTGGLGGWGYTF. The CDR3 DNA follows: TGCAGCGTTGTTAGGACAGGGGGCCTAGGTGGATGGGGCTACACCTTC.

This clone was found a few times. This chain connects TRBV12-5 to TRBJ1-2; no firm D call. The V and J ends lost 3 bases and 2 bases respectively, with 4 bases between them. CDR3 size: 12 residues. The germline CDR1 and CDR2 sequences are LGHNT and FRNRAP. The CDR3 here is CASGFSNYGYTF. The CDR3 nucleotides are TGTGCTAGTGGTTTTAGCAACTATGGCTACACCTTC.

In this sample, this clone turned up a few times. This chain links TRBV28 with TRBJ2-7; 11 bases match TRBD1. There are 15 residues in the CDR3. The V and J ends lost 5 bases and 3 bases, in that order; junction bases with no gene match: 6. Germline V gene lookup returns CDR1 MDHEN and CDR2 SYDVKM. CDR3 residues: CASSPGTGGNYEQYF. The DNA of the CDR3 is TGTGCCAGCAGTCCGGGGACAGGGGGAAACTACGAGCAGTACTTC.

A few counts support this clone. Here the CDR3 DNA reads TGTGCCAGCAGCCGCCTACTAGCGGGAGGGGCAGATACGCAGTATTTT. Its translation is CASSRLLAGGADTQYF. This sequence joins TRBV4-2 and TRBJ2-3; 13 positions match TRBD2. Germline V gene sequence: CDR1 LGHNA, CDR2 YNFKEQ. The CDR3 sequence is 16 residues long. V dropped 4 bases and J dropped 4; count of bases not matched to a gene: 5.

This sequence joins TRBV7-2 and TRBJ2-3, with a tentative D call TRBD2 (6 bases). Trimming took 5 bases from V and 6 from J, leaving 15 bases between them. The CDR3 loop spans 14 amino acids. Germline V CDR1 and CDR2: SGHTA, FQGNSA. The DNA for the CDR3 is TGTGCCAGCAGCACTTCGGGAGTATCGGATACGCAGTATTTT. It specifies CASSTSGVSDTQYF.

This clone was observed a single time. The CDR3 region is CAWSEQAGTEAFF. The CDR3 DNA is TGTGCCTGGAGTGAACAGGCGGGGACTGAAGCTTTCTTT. The genes are TRBV30 and TRBJ1-1; tentative D call: TRBD1 (5 bases). The CDR3 is 13 residues long. The germline V gene encodes CDR1 GTSNPN and CDR2 SVGIG (reference sequence). Trimming removed 1 base from V and 5 bases from J, with 11 bases in between.

This clone was detected a few times. The rearrangement joins TRBV27 to TRBJ2-7, with 9 positions matching TRBD2. Unmatched junction bases numbered 12, after V lost 8 bases and J lost 4 bases. Germline assignment: CDR1 MNHEY and CDR2 SMNVEV (reference sequence). CDR3 length: 15 amino acids. The CDR3 region has the DNA TGTGCCAGCCTTAATCGGGCTAGCGGGAAGTACGAGCAGTACTTC. This sequence encodes CASLNRASGKYEQYF.

CDR3 in amino acids: CASSLSYEQYF. Here the CDR3 DNA reads TGTGCCAGCAGCCTTTCCTACGAGCAGTACTTC. This chain joins TRBV27 and TRBJ2-7, with unresolved D. Germline CDR1 is MNHEY and CDR2 is SMNVEV (reference sequence). The CDR3 extends over 11 amino acids. Trimming stripped 6 bases from V and 1 base from J, with 4 bases between.

The chain is built from TRBV27 and TRBJ2-7; TRBD2 agrees at 9 bases. After removal of 3 bases from V and 3 bases from J, the junction contained 6 bases not matched to a gene. The CDR3 loop spans 15 amino acids. Germline assignment: CDR1 MNHEY and CDR2 SMNVEV (reference sequence). The CDR3 loop is CASSFHSGSIYEQYF. The DNA for the CDR3 is TGTGCCAGCAGTTTCCATAGCGGGAGTATCTACGAGCAGTACTTC.

This clone was detected only a few times. The rearrangement uses TRBV19 and TRBJ1-5, with unresolved D. Germline V gives CDR1 LNHDA, CDR2 SQIVND (reference sequence). V was clipped by 1 base and J by 3 bases, with 4 bases between them. The CDR3 has 13 residues. The CDR3 region is CASSIGHNQPQHF. In DNA, the CDR3 is TGTGCCAGTAGTATAGGTCACAATCAGCCCCAGCATTTT.

This clone was observed a handful of times. The chain uses TRBV19 and TRBJ2-1; 7 nucleotides match TRBD2. This CDR3 contains 15 residues. The V and J ends lost 2 bases and 7 bases, in that order; junction bases with no gene match: 8. Germline CDR1 and CDR2: LNHDA and SQIVND (reference sequence). The CDR3 DNA reads TGTGCCAGTAGTATAAATGCGGGAGAGGGAAATGAGCAGTTCTTC. It specifies CASSINAGEGNEQFF.

V usage is TRBV29-1 and J usage is TRBJ2-2, with D possibly TRBD1 on 5 matching bases. Trimming removed 3 bases from V and 3 bases from J, with 8 bases in between. In germline, CDR1 is SQVTM, CDR2 ANQGSEA. This CDR3 region has 13 residues. The CDR3 protein is CSVETVYTGELFF. The CDR3 coding sequence is TGCAGCGTTGAGACAGTCTACACCGGGGAGCTGTTTTTT.

This clone has only a few counts. The V call is TRBV29-1, the J call TRBJ2-2, with TRBD1 matching over 7 bases. Germline V gene lookup returns CDR1 SQVTM and CDR2 ANQGSEA. Trimming removed 6 bases from V and 6 bases from J; junction bases left unmatched: 16. The CDR3 has 16 residues. In DNA form, the CDR3 reads TGCAGCGTCTACACAGGGGTTTACGATTACTCCGGGGAGCTGTTTTTT. Translation: CSVYTGVYDYSGELFF.

The chain is built from TRBV18 and TRBJ2-1; no firm D call. CDR3 length: 14 residues. Germline CDR1 KGHSH, CDR2 LQKENI. Deletions cut 0 bases from V and 9 bases from J, with 12 bases between. The CDR3 sequence: CASSPPSVRSEQFF. Written as DNA, the CDR3 is TGTGCCAGCTCACCACCGTCGGTTCGGAGTGAGCAGTTCTTC.